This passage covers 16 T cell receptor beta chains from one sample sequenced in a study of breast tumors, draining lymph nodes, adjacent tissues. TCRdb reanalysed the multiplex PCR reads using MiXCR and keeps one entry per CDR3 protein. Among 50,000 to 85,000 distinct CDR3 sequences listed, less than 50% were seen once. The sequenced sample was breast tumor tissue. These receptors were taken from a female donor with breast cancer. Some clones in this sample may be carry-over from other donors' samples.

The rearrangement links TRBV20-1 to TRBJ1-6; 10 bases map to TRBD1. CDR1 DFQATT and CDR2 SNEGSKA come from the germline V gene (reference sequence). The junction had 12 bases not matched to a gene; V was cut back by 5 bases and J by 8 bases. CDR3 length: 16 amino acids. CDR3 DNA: TGCAGTGCTTCAGGACAGGGGGTCACCCCCTATTCACCCCTCCACTTT. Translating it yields CSASGQGVTPYSPLHF.

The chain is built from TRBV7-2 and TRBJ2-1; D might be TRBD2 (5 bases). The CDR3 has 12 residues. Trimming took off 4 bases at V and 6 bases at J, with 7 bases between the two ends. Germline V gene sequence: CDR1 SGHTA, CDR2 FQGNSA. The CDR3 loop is CASSSGSNEQFF. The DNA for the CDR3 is TGTGCCAGCAGCTCGGGGAGCAATGAGCAGTTCTTC.

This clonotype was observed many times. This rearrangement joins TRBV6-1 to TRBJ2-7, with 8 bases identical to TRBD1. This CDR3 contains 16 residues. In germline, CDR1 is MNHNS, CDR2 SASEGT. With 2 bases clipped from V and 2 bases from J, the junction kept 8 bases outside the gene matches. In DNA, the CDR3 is TGTGCCAGCAGTGAACGGACAGGGTGGATCGCCTACGAGCAGTACTTC. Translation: CASSERTGWIAYEQYF.

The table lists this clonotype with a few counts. CDR3 protein: CASSHGPGRVYEQYF. As DNA, the CDR3 is TGTGCCAGCAGTCACGGTCCTGGCCGGGTTTACGAGCAGTACTTC. V gene TRBV6-2 or TRBV6-3 combines with J gene TRBJ2-7, with unresolved D. The CDR3 has 15 residues. Deletions cut 5 bases from V and 4 bases from J, with 18 bases between. Per germline, CDR1 MNHEY and CDR2 SVGEGT.

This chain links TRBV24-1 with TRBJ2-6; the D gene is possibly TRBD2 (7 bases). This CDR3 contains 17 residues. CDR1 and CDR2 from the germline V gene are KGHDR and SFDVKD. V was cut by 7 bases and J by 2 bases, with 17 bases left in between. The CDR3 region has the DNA TGTGCCACCAGCCCTGCGGCGGGGGCGACTGGGGCCAACGTCCTGACTTTC. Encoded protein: CATSPAAGATGANVLTF.

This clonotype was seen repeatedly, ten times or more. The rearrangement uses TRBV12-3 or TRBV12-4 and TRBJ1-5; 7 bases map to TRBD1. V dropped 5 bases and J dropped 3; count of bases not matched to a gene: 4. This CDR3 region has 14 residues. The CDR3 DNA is TGTGCCAGCAGTCCTGACAGGGACAATCAGCCCCAGCATTTT. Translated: CASSPDRDNQPQHF.

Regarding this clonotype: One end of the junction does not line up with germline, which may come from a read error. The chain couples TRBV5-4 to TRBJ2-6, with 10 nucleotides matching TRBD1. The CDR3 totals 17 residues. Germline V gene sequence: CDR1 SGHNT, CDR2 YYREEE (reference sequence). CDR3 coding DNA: TGTGCCAGCAGCTCCTATTTAGACAGGGGGCAACTGAACACTGAAGCTTTC. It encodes CASSSYLDRGQLNTEAF.

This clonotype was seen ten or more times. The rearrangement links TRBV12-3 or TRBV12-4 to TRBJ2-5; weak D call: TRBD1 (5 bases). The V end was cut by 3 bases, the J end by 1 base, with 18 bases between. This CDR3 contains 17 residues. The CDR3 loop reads CASSFVGAAGSQETQYF. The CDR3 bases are TGTGCCAGCAGTTTTGTAGGGGCGGCAGGTAGCCAAGAGACCCAGTACTTC.

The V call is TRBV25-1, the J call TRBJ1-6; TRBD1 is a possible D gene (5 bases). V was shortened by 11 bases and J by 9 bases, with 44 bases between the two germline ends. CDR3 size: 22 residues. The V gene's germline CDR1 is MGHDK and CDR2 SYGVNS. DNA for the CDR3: TGTGCCTGGAGTGTACGACCCCATTGGGGGTTCGTAACATTGTGGGGTATTTCACCCCTCCACTTT. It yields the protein CAWSVRPHWGFVTLWGISPLHF.

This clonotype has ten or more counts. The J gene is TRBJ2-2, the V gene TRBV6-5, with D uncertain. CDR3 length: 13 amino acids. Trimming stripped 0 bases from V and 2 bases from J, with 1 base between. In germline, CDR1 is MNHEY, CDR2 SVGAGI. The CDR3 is CASSYSNTGELFF. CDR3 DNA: TGTGCCAGCAGTTACTCCAACACCGGGGAGCTGTTTTTT.

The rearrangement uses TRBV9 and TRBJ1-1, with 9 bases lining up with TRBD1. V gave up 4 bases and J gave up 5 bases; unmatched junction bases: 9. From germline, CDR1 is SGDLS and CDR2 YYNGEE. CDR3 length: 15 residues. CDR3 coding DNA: TGTGCCAGCAGCACCCGCGACAGGGGGAGGACTGAAGCTTTCTTT. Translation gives CASSTRDRGRTEAFF.

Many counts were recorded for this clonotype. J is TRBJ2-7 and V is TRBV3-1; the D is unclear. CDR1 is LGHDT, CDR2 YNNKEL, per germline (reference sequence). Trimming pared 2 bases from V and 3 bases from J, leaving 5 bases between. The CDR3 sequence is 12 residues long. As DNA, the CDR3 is TGTGCCAGCAGCCAAACCTACTACGAGCAGTACTTC. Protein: CASSQTYYEQYF.

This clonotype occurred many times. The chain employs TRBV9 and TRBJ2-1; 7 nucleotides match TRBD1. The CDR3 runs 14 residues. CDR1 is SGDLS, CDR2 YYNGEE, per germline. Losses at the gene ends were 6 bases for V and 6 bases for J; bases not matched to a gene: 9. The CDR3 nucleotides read TGTGCCAGCAATGGGCAGGGGGTTTCCAATGAGCAGTTCTTC. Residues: CASNGQGVSNEQFF.

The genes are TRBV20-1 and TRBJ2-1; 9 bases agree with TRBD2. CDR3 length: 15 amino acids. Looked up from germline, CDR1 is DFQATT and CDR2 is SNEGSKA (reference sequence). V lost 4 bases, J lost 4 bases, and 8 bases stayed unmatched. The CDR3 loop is CSAIVAGEVYNEQFF. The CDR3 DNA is TGCAGTGCTATCGTAGCGGGAGAGGTGTACAATGAGCAGTTCTTC.

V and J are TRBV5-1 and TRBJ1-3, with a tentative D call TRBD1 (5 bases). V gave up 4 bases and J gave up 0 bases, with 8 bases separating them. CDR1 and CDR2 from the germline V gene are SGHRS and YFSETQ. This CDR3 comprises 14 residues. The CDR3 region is CASSEGLSGNTIYF. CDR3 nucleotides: TGCGCCAGCAGCGAGGGACTCTCTGGAAACACCATATATTTT.

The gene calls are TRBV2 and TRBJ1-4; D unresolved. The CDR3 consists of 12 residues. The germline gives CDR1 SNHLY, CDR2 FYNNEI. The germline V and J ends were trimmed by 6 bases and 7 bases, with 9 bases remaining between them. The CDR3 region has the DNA TGTGCCAGCAGAGGGCAGCCTGAAAAACTGTTTTTT. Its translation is CASRGQPEKLFF. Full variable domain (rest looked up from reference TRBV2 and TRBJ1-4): EPEVTQTPSHQVTQMGQEVILRCVPISNHLYFYWYRQILGQKVEFLVSFYNNEISEKSEIFDDQFSVERPDGSNFTLKIRSTKLEDSAMYFCASRGQPEKLFFGSGTQLSVL.